Listed below are T cell receptor beta chains from one sample, sequenced in a study of T cells in Graves' hyperthyroidism and ophthalmopathy. TCRdb analysed the multiplex PCR reads with MiXCR anew, one entry per CDR3 protein. The sample yields 300,000 to 450,000 distinct CDR3 sequences, 15% to 19% seen once. Specimen: blood. The receptors were sampled from a woman aged 18-29 years with Graves' hyperthyroidism that later progressed to Graves' ophthalmopathy. Both conserved end residues are part of each CDR3.

v_gene,j_gene,CDR3aa
TRBV27,TRBJ2-2,CASSQRDGRDTGELFF
TRBV7-2,TRBJ2-7,CASRGAGGLHEQYF
TRBV30,TRBJ2-3,CAWSSLAEPTDTQYF
TRBV20-1,TRBJ2-5,CSARGPGKETQYF
TRBV5-1,TRBJ2-3,CASSPGIARDTQYF
TRBV7-9,TRBJ2-7,CASSPGRGEQYF
TRBV28,TRBJ2-1,CASSPTLMWTSGRALHNEQFF
TRBV7-7,TRBJ2-5,CASSLVPGAKTQYF
TRBV12-5,TRBJ2-2,CASGLAGLASGPGELFF
TRBV2,TRBJ2-1,CASSPWTSGEEQFF
TRBV27,TRBJ2-2,CASSSQKAGTAGELFF
TRBV7-9,TRBJ2-7,CASSDKQGYEQYF
TRBV5-1,TRBJ2-1,CASSFTSGSPSYNEQFF
TRBV4-2,TRBJ2-3,CASSRGQGERTDTQYF
TRBV5-1,TRBJ2-7,CASSDGLYEQYF
TRBV19,TRBJ2-1,CASSIGAGTSGTKQFF
TRBV6-5,TRBJ2-7,CASSYSGMSSYEQYF
TRBV7-9,TRBJ2-7,CASGRGTDYEQYF
TRBV20-1,TRBJ2-7,CSATGTGWPLSYEQYF
TRBV28,TRBJ2-1,CASSFYGNEQFF
TRBV4-3,TRBJ1-5,CASSQDRAGLKPQHF
TRBV20-1,TRBJ2-5,CRAPGEAGETQYF